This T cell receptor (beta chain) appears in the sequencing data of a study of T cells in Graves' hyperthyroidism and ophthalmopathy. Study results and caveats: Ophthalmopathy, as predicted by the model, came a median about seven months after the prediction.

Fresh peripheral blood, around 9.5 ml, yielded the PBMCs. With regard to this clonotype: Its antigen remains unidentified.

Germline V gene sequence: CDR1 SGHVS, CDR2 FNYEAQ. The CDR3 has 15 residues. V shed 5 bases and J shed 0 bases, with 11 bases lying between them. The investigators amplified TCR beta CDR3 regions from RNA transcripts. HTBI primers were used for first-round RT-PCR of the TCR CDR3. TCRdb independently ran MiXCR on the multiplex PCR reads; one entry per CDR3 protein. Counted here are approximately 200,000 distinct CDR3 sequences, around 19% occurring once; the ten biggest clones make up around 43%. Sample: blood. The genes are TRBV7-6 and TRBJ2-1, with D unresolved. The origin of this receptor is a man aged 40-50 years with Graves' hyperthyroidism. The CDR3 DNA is TGTGCCAGCAGCCAAGGACCGAGCTCCTACAATGAGCAGTTCTTC. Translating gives CASSQGPSSYNEQFF. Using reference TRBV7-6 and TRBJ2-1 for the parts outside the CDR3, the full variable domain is GAGVSQSPRYKVTKRGQDVALRCDPISGHVSLYWYRQALGQGPEFLTYFNYEAQQDKSGLPNDRFSAERPEGSISTLTIQRTEQRDSAMYRCASSQGPSSYNEQFFGPGTRLTVL.